This TCR beta chain emerged from a study of T cell changes during pregnancy in multiple sclerosis. Assay used: immunoSEQ multiplex PCR; TCRdb lists only in-frame clones, some missing. The table includes more than 40,000 clones, roughly 90% detected once. CDR3 length: 14 residues. The germline V gene has CDR1 MGHDK and CDR2 SYGVNS. Trimming cost V 4 bases and J 5 bases, with 13 bases left between them. The chain uses TRBV25-1 and TRBJ2-3; D call uncertain. The source is a female donor in good health, enrolled as a control in a pregnancy study. This sample comprised peripheral blood, obtained in the first trimester of pregnancy. The CDR3 DNA reads TGTGCCAGCAGTGTCCCTGACTGGCGAGATACGCAGTATTTT. It translates to CASSVPDWRDTQYF. The variable domain in full, completed from reference TRBV25-1 and TRBJ2-3, reads EADIYQTPRYLVIGTGKKITLECSQTMGHDKMYWYQQDPGMELHLIHYSYGVNSTEKGDLSSESTVSRIRTEHFPLTLESARPSHTSQYLCASSVPDWRDTQYFGPGTRLTVL.